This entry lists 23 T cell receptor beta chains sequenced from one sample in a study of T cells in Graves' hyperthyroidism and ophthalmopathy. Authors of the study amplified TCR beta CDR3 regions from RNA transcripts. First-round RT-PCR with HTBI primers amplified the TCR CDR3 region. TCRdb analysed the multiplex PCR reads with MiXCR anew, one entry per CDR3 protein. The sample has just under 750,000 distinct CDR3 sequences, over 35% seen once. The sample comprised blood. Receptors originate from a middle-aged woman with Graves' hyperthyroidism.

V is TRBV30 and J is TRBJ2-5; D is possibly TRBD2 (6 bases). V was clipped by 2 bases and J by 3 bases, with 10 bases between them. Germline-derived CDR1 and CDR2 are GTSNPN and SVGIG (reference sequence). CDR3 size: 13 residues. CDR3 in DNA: TGTGCCTGGAGTCCCGGACTAAAAGAGACCCAGTACTTC. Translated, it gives CAWSPGLKETQYF.

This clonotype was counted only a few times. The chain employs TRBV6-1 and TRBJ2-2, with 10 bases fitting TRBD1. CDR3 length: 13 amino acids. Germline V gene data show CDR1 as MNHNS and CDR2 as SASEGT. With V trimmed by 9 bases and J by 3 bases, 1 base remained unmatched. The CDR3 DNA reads TGTGCCAGTGGGACAGGGGACACCGGGGAGCTGTTTTTT. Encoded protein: CASGTGDTGELFF.

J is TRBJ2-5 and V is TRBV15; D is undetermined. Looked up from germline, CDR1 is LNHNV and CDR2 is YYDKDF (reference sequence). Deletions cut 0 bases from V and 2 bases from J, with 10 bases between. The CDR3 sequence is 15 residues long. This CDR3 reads CATSRDRAIQETQYF. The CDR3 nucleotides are TGTGCCACCAGCAGAGATAGGGCGATTCAAGAGACCCAGTACTTC. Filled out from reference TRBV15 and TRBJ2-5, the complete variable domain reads DAMVIQNPRYQVTQFGKPVTLSCSQTLNHNVMYWYQQKSSQAPKLLFHYYDKDFNNEADTPDNFQSRRPNTSFCFLDIRSPGLGDTAMYLCATSRDRAIQETQYFGPGTRLLVL.

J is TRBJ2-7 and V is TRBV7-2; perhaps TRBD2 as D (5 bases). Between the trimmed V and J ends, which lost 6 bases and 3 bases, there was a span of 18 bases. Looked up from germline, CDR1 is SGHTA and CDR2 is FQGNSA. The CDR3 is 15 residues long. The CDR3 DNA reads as TGTGCCAGCAGTTTAAAGGGCAGCCGGGACTACGAGCAGTACTTC. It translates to CASSLKGSRDYEQYF.

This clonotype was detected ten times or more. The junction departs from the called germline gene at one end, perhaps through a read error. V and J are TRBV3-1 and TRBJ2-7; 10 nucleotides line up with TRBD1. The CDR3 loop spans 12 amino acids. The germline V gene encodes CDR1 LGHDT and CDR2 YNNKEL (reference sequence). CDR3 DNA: TGTGCCAGCAGCCTTGGGGCCGGGACAGGGGTCTTC. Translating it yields CASSLGAGTGVF.

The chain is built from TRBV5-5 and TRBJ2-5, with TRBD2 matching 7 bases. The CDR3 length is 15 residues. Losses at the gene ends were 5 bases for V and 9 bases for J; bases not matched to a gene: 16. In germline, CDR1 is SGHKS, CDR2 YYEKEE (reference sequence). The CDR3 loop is CASSSGTAGDQPQYF. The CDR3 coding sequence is TGTGCCAGCAGTTCCGGGACGGCGGGGGATCAGCCCCAGTACTTC.

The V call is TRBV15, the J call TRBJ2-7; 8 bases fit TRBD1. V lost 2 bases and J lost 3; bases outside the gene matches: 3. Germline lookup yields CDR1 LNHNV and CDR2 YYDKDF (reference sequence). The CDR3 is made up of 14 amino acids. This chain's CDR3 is CATSRRDRNYEQYF. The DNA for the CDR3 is TGTGCCACCAGCAGAAGGGACAGGAACTACGAGCAGTACTTC.

The CDR3 is CASSYPYRERTEAFF. The CDR3 DNA follows: TGTGCCAGCAGTTACCCATACAGGGAAAGAACTGAAGCTTTCTTT. The chain has TRBV7-3 and TRBJ1-1; D is possibly TRBD1 (6 bases). V was clipped by 6 bases and J by 5 bases, with 19 bases between them. The germline CDR1 and CDR2 sequences are SGHTA and FQGTGA. This CDR3 is built from 15 residues.

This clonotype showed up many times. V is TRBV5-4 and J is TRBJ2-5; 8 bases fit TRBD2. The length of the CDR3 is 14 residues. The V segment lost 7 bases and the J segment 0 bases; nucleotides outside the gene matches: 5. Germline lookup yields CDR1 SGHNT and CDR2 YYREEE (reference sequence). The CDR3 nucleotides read TGTGCCAGCGTGAGTAGCGGGGACCAAGAGACCCAGTACTTC. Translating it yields CASVSSGDQETQYF.

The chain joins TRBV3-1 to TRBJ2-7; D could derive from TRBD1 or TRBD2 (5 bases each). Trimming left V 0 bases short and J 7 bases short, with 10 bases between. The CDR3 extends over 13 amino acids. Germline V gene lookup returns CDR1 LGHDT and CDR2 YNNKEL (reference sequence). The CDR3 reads CASSQDLGEEQYF. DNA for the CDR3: TGTGCCAGCAGCCAAGATTTGGGGGAGGAGCAGTACTTC.

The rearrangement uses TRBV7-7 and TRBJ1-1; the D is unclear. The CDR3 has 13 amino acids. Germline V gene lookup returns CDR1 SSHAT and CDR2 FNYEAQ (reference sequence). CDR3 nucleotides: TGTGCGGTGGGTCTTTGGGGTGACACTGAAGCTTTCTTT. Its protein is CAVGLWGDTEAFF.

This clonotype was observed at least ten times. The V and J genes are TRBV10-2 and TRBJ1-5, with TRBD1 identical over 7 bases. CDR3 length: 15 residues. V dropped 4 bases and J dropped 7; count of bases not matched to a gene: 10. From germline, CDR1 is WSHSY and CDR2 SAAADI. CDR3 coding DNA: TGCGCCAGCAGTGGAGTTACAGGGGTGGACCAGCCCCAGCATTTT. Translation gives CASSGVTGVDQPQHF.

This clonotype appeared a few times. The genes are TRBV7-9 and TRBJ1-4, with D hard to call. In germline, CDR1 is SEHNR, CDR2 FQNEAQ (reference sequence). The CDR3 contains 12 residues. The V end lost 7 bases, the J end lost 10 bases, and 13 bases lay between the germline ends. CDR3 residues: CASTLDERKLFF. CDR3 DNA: TGTGCCAGCACGTTGGACGAAAGAAAACTGTTTTTT.

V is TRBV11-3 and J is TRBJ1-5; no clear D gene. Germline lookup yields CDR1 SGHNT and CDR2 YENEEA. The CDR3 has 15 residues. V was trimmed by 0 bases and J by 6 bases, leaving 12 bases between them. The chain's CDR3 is CASSLDLTGSQPQHF. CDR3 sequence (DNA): TGTGCCAGCAGCTTAGATCTTACTGGGAGTCAGCCCCAGCATTTT. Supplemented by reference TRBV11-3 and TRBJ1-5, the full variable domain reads EAGVVQSPRYKIIEKKQPVAFWCNPISGHNTLYWYLQNLGQGPELLIRYENEEAVDDSQLPKDRFSAERLKGVDSTLKIQPAELGDSAVYLCASSLDLTGSQPQHFGDGTRLSIL.

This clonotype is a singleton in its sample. As DNA, the CDR3 is TGTGCCAGCAGCTCGGGACAGGGATTCTCCTACGAGCAGTACTTC. Its protein product is CASSSGQGFSYEQYF. The rearrangement joins TRBV7-9 to TRBJ2-7, with 9 bases that match TRBD1. V dropped 4 bases and J dropped 0; count of bases not matched to a gene: 4. The CDR3 runs 15 residues. Germline assignment: CDR1 SEHNR and CDR2 FQNEAQ (reference sequence).

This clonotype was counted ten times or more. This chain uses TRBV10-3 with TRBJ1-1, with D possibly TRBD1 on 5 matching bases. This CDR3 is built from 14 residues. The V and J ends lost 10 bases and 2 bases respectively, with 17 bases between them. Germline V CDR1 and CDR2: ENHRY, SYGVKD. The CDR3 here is CATRQFSLNTEAFF. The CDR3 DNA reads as TGTGCCACCCGACAGTTTTCTCTCAACACTGAAGCTTTCTTT.

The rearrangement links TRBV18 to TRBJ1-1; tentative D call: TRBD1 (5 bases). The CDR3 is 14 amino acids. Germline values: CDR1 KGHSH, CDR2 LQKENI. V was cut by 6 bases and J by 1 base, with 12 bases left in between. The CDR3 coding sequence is TGTGCCAGCTCCCCGACAGCTTGGAACACTGAAGCTTTCTTT. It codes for CASSPTAWNTEAFF.

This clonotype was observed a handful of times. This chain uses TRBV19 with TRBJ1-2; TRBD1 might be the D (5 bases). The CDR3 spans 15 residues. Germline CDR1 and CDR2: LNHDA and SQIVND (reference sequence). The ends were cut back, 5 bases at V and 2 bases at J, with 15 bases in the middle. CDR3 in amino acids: CASSPGTGPNYGYTF. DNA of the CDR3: TGTGCCAGTAGTCCAGGGACGGGGCCGAACTATGGCTACACCTTC.

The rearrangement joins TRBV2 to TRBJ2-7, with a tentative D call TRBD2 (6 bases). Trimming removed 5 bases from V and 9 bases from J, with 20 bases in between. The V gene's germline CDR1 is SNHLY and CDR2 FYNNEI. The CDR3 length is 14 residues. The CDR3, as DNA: TGTGCCAGCAGTTCCGCAAACCTGGCCGGGGGGCAGTACTTC. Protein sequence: CASSSANLAGGQYF.

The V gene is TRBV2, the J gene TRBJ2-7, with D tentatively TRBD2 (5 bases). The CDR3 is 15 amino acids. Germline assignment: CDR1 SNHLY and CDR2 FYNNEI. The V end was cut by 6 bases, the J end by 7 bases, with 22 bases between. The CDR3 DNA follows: TGTGCCAGCAGACTGAAAACGGGATCCCACAATGAGCAGTACTTC. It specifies CASRLKTGSHNEQYF.

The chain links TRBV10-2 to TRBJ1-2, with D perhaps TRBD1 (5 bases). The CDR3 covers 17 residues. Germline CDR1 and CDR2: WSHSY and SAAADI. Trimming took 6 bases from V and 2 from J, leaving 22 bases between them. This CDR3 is CASRYRGGEPTNYGYTF. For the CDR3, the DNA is TGCGCCAGCAGGTACCGTGGGGGAGAGCCGACGAACTATGGCTACACCTTC.

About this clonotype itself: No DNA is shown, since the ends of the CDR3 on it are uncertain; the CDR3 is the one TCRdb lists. This chain's CDR3 is CASSTSTASQETQYF. The V and J genes are TRBV7-9 and TRBJ2-5; the D call of TRBD1 is as the table states it, not checked on the DNA. The V gene's germline CDR1 is SEHNR and CDR2 FQNEAQ (reference sequence). The CDR3 is made up of 15 amino acids, end residues included.

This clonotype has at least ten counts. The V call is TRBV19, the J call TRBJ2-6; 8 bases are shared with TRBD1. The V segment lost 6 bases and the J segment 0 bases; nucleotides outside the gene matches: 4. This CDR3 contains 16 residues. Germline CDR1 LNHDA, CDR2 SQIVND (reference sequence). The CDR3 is CASRGQDSSGANVLTF. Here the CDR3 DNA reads TGTGCCAGTAGGGGACAGGATAGCTCTGGGGCCAACGTCCTGACTTTC.